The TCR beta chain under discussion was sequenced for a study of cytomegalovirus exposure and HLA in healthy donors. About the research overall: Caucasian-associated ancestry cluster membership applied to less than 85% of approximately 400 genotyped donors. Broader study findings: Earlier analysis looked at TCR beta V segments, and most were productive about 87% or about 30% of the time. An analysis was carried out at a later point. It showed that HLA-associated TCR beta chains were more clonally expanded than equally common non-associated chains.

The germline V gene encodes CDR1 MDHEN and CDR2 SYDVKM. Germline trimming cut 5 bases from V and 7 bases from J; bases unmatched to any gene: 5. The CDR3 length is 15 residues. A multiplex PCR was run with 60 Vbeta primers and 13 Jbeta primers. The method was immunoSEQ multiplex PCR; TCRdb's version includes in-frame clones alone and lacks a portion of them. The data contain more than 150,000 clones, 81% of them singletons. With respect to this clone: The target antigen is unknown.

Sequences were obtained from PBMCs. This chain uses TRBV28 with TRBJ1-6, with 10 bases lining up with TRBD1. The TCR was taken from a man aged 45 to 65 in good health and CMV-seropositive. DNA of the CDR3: TGTGCCAGCAGTAAACGGACAGGGGGAAATTCACCCCTCCACTTT. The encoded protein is CASSKRTGGNSPLHF.